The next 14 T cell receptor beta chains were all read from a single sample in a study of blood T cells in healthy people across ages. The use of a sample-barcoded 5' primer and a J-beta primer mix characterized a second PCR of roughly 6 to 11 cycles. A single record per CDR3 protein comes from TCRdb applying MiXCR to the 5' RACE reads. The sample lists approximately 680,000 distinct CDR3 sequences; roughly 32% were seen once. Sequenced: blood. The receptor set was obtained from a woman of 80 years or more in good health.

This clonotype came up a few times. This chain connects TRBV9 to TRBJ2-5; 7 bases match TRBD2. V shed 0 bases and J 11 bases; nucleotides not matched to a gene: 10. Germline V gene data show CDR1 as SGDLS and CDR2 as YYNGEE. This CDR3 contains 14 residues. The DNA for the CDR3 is TGTGCCAGCAGCGTAGCGGGGGGTGTAAATGAGCAGTACTTC. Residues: CASSVAGGVNEQYF.

DNA of the CDR3: TGTGCCAGTAGTATGGGCAGCACAGGGATCAAAGCTTTCTTT. Amino acid sequence: CASSMGSTGIKAFF. This chain connects TRBV19 to TRBJ1-1, with TRBD1 as a possible D gene (6 bases). Germline CDR1 LNHDA, CDR2 SQIVND (reference sequence). Trimming stripped 3 bases from V and 9 bases from J, with 17 bases between. There are 14 residues in the CDR3.

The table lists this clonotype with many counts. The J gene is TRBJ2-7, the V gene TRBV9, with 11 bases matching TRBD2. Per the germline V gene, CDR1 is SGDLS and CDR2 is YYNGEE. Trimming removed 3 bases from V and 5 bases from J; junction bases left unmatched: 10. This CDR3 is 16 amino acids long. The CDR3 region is CASSASLAGGPDEQYF. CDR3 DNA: TGTGCCAGCAGCGCCTCCTTAGCGGGGGGGCCAGACGAGCAGTACTTC.

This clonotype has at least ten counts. The chain's CDR3 is CAISESQPTVGTDTQYF. In nucleotides, the CDR3 is TGTGCCATCAGTGAGTCGCAGCCCACCGTGGGGACAGATACGCAGTATTTT. The chain links TRBV10-3 to TRBJ2-3; D not certain. V lost 0 bases and J lost 3, with 16 bases in between. The CDR3 runs to 17 residues. Per germline, CDR1 ENHRY and CDR2 SYGVKD.

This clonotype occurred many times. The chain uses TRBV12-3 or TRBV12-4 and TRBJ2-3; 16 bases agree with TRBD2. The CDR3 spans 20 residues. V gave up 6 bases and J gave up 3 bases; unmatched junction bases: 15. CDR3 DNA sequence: TGTGCCAGCAGAATTAGAAGGGGACTAGCGGGGGGGCAAGGAACAGATACGCAGTATTTT. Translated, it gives CASRIRRGLAGGQGTDTQYF.

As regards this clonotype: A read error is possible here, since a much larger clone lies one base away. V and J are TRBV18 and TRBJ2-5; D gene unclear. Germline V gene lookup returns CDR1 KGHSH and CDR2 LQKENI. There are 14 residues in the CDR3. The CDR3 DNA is TGTGCCAGCTCCCCACCAGCTGCTAGAGAGACCCAGTACTTC. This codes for CASSPPAARETQYF.

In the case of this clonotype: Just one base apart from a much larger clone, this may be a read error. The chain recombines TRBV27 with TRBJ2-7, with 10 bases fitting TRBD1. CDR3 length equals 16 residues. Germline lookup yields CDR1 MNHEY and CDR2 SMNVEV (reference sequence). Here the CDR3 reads CAGSSTRTGGSYEQYF. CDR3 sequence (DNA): TGTGCCGGCAGTTCTACCCGGACAGGGGGCTCCTACGAGCAGTACTTC.

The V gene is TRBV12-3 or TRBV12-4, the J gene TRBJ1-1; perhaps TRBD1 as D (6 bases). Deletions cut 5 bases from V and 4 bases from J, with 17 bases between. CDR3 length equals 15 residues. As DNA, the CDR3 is TGTGCCAGCAGTAGGGGGGGGGGCGGAAGCACTGAAGCTTTCTTT. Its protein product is CASSRGGGGSTEAFF.

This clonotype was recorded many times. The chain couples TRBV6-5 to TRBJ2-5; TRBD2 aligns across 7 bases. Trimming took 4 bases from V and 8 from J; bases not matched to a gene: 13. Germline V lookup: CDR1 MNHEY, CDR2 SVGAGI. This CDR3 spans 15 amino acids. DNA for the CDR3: TGTGCCAGCAGTTCCGCGGGACTACCCAAGAGTACCCAGTACTTC. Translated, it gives CASSSAGLPKSTQYF.

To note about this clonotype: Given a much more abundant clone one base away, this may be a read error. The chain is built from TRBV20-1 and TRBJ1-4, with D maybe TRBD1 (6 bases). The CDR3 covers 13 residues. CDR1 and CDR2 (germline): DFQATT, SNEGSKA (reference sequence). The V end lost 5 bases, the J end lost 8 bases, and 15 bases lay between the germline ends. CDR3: CSAQGHTREKLFF. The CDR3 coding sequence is TGCAGTGCTCAGGGGCACACTCGGGAAAAACTGTTTTTT.

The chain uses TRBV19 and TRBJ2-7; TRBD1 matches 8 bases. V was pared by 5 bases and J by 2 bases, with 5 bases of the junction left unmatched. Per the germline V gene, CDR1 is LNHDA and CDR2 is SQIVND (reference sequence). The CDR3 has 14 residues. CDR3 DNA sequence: TGTGCCAGTAGTGGAGGGACAGGTCCCTACGAGCAGTACTTC. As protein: CASSGGTGPYEQYF.

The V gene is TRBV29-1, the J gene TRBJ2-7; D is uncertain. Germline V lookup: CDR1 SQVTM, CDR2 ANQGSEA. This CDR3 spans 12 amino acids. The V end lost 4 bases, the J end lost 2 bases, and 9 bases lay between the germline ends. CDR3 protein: CSVGAVTYEQYF. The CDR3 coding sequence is TGCAGCGTTGGGGCAGTTACCTACGAGCAGTACTTC.

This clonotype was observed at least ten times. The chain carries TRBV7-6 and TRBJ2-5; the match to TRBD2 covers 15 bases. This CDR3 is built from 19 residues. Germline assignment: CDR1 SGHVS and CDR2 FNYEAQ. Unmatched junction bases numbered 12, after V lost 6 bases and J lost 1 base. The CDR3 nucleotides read TGTGCCAGCAGTCATCCGGGACTAGCGGGGGGCTCCCTCCAAGAGACCCAGTACTTC. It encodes CASSHPGLAGGSLQETQYF.

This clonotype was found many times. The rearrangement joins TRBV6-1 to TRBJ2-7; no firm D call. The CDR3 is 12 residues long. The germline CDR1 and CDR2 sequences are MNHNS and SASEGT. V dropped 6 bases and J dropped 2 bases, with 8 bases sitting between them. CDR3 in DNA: TGTGCCAGCAGCGAAACCACCTACGAGCAGTACTTC. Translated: CASSETTYEQYF.